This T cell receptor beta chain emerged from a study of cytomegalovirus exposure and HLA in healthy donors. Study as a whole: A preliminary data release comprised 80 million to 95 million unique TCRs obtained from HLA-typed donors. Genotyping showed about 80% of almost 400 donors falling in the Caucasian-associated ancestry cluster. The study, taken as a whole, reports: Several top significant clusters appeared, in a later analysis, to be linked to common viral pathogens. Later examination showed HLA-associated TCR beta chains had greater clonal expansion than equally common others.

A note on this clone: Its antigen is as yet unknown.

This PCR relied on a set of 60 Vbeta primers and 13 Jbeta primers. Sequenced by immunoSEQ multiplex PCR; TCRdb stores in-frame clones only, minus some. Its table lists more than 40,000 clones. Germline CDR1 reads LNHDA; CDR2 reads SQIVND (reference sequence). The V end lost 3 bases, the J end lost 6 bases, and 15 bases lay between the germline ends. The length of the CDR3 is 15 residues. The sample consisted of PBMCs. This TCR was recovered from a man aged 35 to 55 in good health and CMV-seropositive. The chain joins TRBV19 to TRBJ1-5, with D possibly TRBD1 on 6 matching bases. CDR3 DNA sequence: TGTGCCAGTAGTATTATACAGGGAGGGAGTCAGCCCCAGCATTTT. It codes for CASSIIQGGSQPQHF.